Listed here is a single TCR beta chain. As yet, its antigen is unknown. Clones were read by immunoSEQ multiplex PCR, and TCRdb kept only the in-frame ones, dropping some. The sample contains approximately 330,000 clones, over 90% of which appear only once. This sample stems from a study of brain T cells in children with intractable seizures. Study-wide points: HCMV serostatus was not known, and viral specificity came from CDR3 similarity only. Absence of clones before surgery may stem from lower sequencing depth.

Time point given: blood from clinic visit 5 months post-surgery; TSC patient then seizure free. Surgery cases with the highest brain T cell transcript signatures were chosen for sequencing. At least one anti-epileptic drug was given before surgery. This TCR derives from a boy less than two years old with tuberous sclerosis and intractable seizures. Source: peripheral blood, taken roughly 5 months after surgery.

Here the CDR3 reads CASKPRHRNTEAFF. CDR3 coding DNA: TGTGCCAGCAAACCGAGGCACAGGAACACTGAAGCTTTCTTT. V is TRBV5-8 and J is TRBJ1-1; the D is unclear. Germline V gene sequence: CDR1 SGHTS, CDR2 YDEGEE. Trimming left V 6 bases short and J 1 base short, with 13 bases between. The CDR3 contains 14 residues.